One and the same sample provided the 25 T cell receptor beta chains below, sequenced in a study of T cells in Graves' hyperthyroidism and ophthalmopathy. RNA transcripts provided the source from which TCR beta CDR3 regions were amplified. The HTBI primer set was used in a first-round RT-PCR of the TCR CDR3. TCRdb independently ran MiXCR on the multiplex PCR reads; one entry per CDR3 protein. The data show hundreds of thousands of distinct CDR3 sequences, 11% to 15% seen once. The sequenced sample was blood. The receptors shown here come from a woman younger than 35 with Graves' hyperthyroidism.

There are many counts of this clonotype. V gene TRBV7-2 combines with J gene TRBJ2-1, with 7 positions matching TRBD2. V lost 1 base and J lost 4; bases outside the gene matches: 10. The germline CDR1 and CDR2 sequences are SGHTA and FQGNSA. The CDR3 is 17 amino acids. DNA for the CDR3: TGTGCCAGCAGCTTAGACGGAAGACTAGCAGTATACAATGAGCAGTTCTTC. This translates into CASSLDGRLAVYNEQFF.

This clonotype showed up many times. The chain combines TRBV5-5 with TRBJ2-5; 11 nucleotides match TRBD2. Trimming removed 4 bases from V and 5 bases from J; junction bases left unmatched: 7. Germline V gene data show CDR1 as SGHKS and CDR2 as YYEKEE (reference sequence). The CDR3 has 15 amino acids. The CDR3 loop is CASSPGTSGRETQYF. The DNA of the CDR3 is TGTGCCAGCAGCCCGGGGACTAGCGGACGGGAGACCCAGTACTTC.

Only a few counts were recorded for this clonotype. The CDR3 reads CSLTGPNTEAFF. The CDR3 region has the DNA TGCAGCCTTACAGGGCCGAACACTGAAGCTTTCTTT. V usage is TRBV20-1 and J usage is TRBJ1-1, with D possibly TRBD1 on 6 matching bases. Germline loops: CDR1 DFQATT, CDR2 SNEGSKA (reference sequence). The CDR3 extends over 12 amino acids.

This clonotype showed up many times. J is TRBJ2-1 and V is TRBV28; the match to TRBD2 covers 8 bases. Losses at the gene ends were 4 bases for V and 4 bases for J; bases not matched to a gene: 9. CDR1 is MDHEN, CDR2 SYDVKM, per germline. The CDR3 is made up of 16 amino acids. CDR3 protein: CASSSPTSASYNEQFF. Written as DNA, the CDR3 is TGTGCCAGCAGTTCGCCGACTAGCGCGAGTTACAATGAGCAGTTCTTC. Variable domain in full (rest from reference TRBV28 and TRBJ2-1): DVKVTQSSRYLVKRTGEKVFLECVQDMDHENMFWYRQDPGLGLRLIYFSYDVKMKEKGDIPEGYSVSREKKERFSLILESASTNQTSMYLCASSSPTSASYNEQFFGPGTRLTVL.

The gene calls are TRBV5-6 and TRBJ2-1; D tentatively reads TRBD1 or TRBD2 (5 bases each). There are 17 residues in the CDR3. Germline V CDR1 and CDR2: SGHDT, YYEEEE. Trimming shortened V by 0 bases and J by 3 bases, and 16 bases separated the two germline ends. For the CDR3, the DNA is TGTGCCAGCAGCTTGGAGCAGTTTGGGGGATACTACAATGAGCAGTTCTTC. Its protein product is CASSLEQFGGYYNEQFF.

This clonotype was seen repeatedly, ten times or more. V is TRBV6-7 and J is TRBJ1-1, with unresolved D. TRBV6-7 is noted as an ORF with a role that remains uncertain. V lost 7 bases and J 1 base, leaving 10 bases between the germline ends. CDR3 size: 13 residues. CDR3 in amino acids: CASIFTGNTEAFF. CDR3 sequence (DNA): TGTGCCAGCATTTTTACCGGGAACACTGAAGCTTTCTTT.

In this sample, this clonotype turned up a few times. The chain uses TRBV7-3 and TRBJ2-1; TRBD1 or TRBD2 may be the D gene (5 bases each). V was clipped by 2 bases and J by 10 bases, with 12 bases between them. The CDR3 extends over 13 amino acids. Germline V gene sequence: CDR1 SGHTA, CDR2 FQGTGA. The CDR3, as DNA: TGTGCCAGCAGCTTAGCCCCCCGGGGCGAGCAGTTCTTC. Translated, it gives CASSLAPRGEQFF.

This clonotype showed up many times. V usage is TRBV5-1 and J usage is TRBJ2-3; 14 nucleotides align to TRBD2. CDR1 and CDR2 (germline): SGHRS, YFSETQ. CDR3 size: 18 residues. The V segment lost 4 bases and the J segment 2 bases; nucleotides outside the gene matches: 9. CDR3 sequence: CASSTGTSGSMFTDTQYF. CDR3 DNA sequence: TGCGCCAGCAGCACCGGGACTAGCGGGAGCATGTTCACAGATACGCAGTATTTT.

This clonotype was observed at least ten times. The chain combines TRBV27 with TRBJ2-7; TRBD1 agrees at 10 bases. This CDR3 contains 16 residues. The V segment lost 5 bases and the J segment 2 bases; nucleotides outside the gene matches: 9. Germline CDR1 and CDR2: MNHEY and SMNVEV (reference sequence). In DNA form, the CDR3 reads TGTGCCAGCAGTCCTTTGGGACAGGGGCGCACCTACGAGCAGTACTTC. As protein: CASSPLGQGRTYEQYF.

The chain joins TRBV12-3 or TRBV12-4 to TRBJ2-1, with D possibly being TRBD2 (5 bases). The CDR3 loop spans 12 amino acids. Trimming cost V 4 bases and J 9 bases, with 10 bases left between them. The CDR3 DNA sequence: TGTGCCAGCAGTTGGGGAGCGGTTGAGCAGTTCTTC. This translates into CASSWGAVEQFF.

This clonotype was seen at least ten times. The rearrangement uses TRBV28 and TRBJ1-6; TRBD1 aligns across 8 bases. V lost 6 bases and J lost 9; bases outside the gene matches: 10. The germline CDR1 and CDR2 sequences are MDHEN and SYDVKM. There are 15 residues in the CDR3. CDR3 coding DNA: TGTGCCAGCAGAAGCCGGTGGACAGGGTTTTCACCCCTCCACTTT. It codes for CASRSRWTGFSPLHF. The entire variable domain, with the rest obtained from reference TRBV28 and TRBJ1-6, is as follows: DVKVTQSSRYLVKRTGEKVFLECVQDMDHENMFWYRQDPGLGLRLIYFSYDVKMKEKGDIPEGYSVSREKKERFSLILESASTNQTSMYLCASRSRWTGFSPLHFGNGTRLTVT.

This clonotype was counted ten times or more. V usage is TRBV20-1 and J usage is TRBJ1-1; D unclear. The CDR3 spans 12 residues. CDR1 and CDR2 from the germline V gene are DFQATT and SNEGSKA (reference sequence). Between the trimmed V and J ends, which lost 2 bases and 0 bases, there was a span of 4 bases. CDR3 in DNA: TGCAGTGCTAGACAGGTGAACACTGAAGCTTTCTTT. Its protein product is CSARQVNTEAFF.

The rearrangement links TRBV20-1 to TRBJ2-3; 9 positions match TRBD2. CDR3 length: 20 amino acids. The V and J ends lost 2 bases and 0 bases, in that order; junction bases with no gene match: 18. In germline, CDR1 is DFQATT, CDR2 SNEGSKA (reference sequence). The DNA of the CDR3 is TGCAGTGCTAGATCTTATAGCGGGAGCGAAGGAGGTTTTAGCACAGATACGCAGTATTTT. As protein: CSARSYSGSEGGFSTDTQYF.

A remark on this clonotype: This may stem from a read error, because a much larger clone lies one nucleotide away. V gene TRBV28 combines with J gene TRBJ2-1; D perhaps matches TRBD2 (5 bases). The CDR3 has 17 residues. In germline, CDR1 is MDHEN, CDR2 SYDVKM. The CDR3 here is CASSLVASLSSYDEQFF. The CDR3 region has the DNA TGTGCCAGCAGTCTCGTGGCTAGCTTGAGCTCCTACGATGAGCAGTTCTTC. The whole variable domain, filled in from reference TRBV28 and TRBJ2-1, reads DVKVTQSSRYLVKRTGEKVFLECVQDMDHENMFWYRQDPGLGLRLIYFSYDVKMKEKGDIPEGYSVSREKKERFSLILESASTNQTSMYLCASSLVASLSSYDEQFFGPGTRLTVL.

Only a few counts were recorded for this clonotype. A much larger clone differs from this one at a single base, so this may be a read error. This chain uses TRBV6-2 or TRBV6-3 with TRBJ2-3, with 9 bases that match TRBD2. The germline V gene has CDR1 MNHEY and CDR2 SVGEGT. The CDR3 runs to 14 residues. V was clipped by 6 bases and J by 2 bases; unmatched bases: 3. CDR3 amino acids: CASRIAGVTDTQYF. The DNA of the CDR3 is TGTGCCAGCAGAATAGCGGGAGTCACAGATACGCAGTATTTT.

The chain carries TRBV20-1 and TRBJ2-1; the match to TRBD2 covers 8 bases. CDR1 and CDR2 (germline): DFQATT, SNEGSKA (reference sequence). The length of the CDR3 is 14 residues. Germline trimming cut 5 bases from V and 7 bases from J; bases unmatched to any gene: 10. CDR3 protein: CSAGSGSFANEQFF. The CDR3 region has the DNA TGCAGTGCTGGAAGCGGGAGTTTTGCGAATGAGCAGTTCTTC.

This clonotype has a handful of counts. The chain couples TRBV25-1 to TRBJ2-1, with D possibly matching TRBD1 (5 bases). This CDR3 has 12 residues. Trimming removed 2 bases from V and 9 bases from J, with 8 bases in between. CDR1 is MGHDK, CDR2 SYGVNS, per germline. The CDR3 DNA reads TGTGCCAGCAGTGAAGGGGCGCCTGAGCAGTTCTTC. Its translation: CASSEGAPEQFF. Full variable domain (rest looked up from reference TRBV25-1 and TRBJ2-1): EADIYQTPRYLVIGTGKKITLECSQTMGHDKMYWYQQDPGMELHLIHYSYGVNSTEKGDLSSESTVSRIRTEHFPLTLESARPSHTSQYLCASSEGAPEQFFGPGTRLTVL.

In this sample, this clonotype turned up many times. V gene TRBV24-1 combines with J gene TRBJ2-2; D might be TRBD2 (6 bases). Germline-derived CDR1 and CDR2 are KGHDR and SFDVKD. This CDR3 has 15 residues. V was pared by 6 bases and J by 0 bases, with 10 bases between. CDR3 nucleotide sequence: TGTGCCACCAGTACTCGGGACTCGAACACCGGGGAGCTGTTTTTT. Protein product: CATSTRDSNTGELFF.

The rearrangement links TRBV28 to TRBJ2-1, with 11 bases fitting TRBD2. Looked up from germline, CDR1 is MDHEN and CDR2 is SYDVKM. The CDR3 has 16 residues. The V gene end was trimmed by 6 bases and the J gene end by 4 bases; junction bases not matched to a gene: 8. The CDR3: CASRETGLAVYNEQFF. CDR3 coding DNA: TGTGCCAGCAGAGAAACGGGACTAGCGGTATACAATGAGCAGTTCTTC.

This clonotype was detected ten times or more. V is TRBV11-2 and J is TRBJ1-2; D gene ambiguous. The V and J ends lost 5 bases and 7 bases respectively, with 11 bases between them. CDR3 length: 12 amino acids. From germline, CDR1 is SGHAT and CDR2 FQNNGV. The DNA for the CDR3 is TGTGCCAGCAGCCCCAGTAGTCGTGGCTACACCTTC. This sequence encodes CASSPSSRGYTF. The full variable domain, rest sourced from reference TRBV11-2 and TRBJ1-2, is EAGVAQSPRYKIIEKRQSVAFWCNPISGHATLYWYQQILGQGPKLLIQFQNNGVVDDSQLPKDRFSAERLKGVDSTLKIQPAKLEDSAVYLCASSPSSRGYTFGSGTRLTVV.

This clonotype occurred many times. The V and J genes are TRBV20-1 and TRBJ1-5; no definite D call. The V end was cut by 0 bases, the J end by 0 bases, with 6 bases between. The germline gives CDR1 DFQATT, CDR2 SNEGSKA (reference sequence). The CDR3 is 14 residues long. The CDR3 DNA sequence: TGCAGTGCTAGAGAAGGGAATAGCAATCAGCCCCAGCATTTT. It codes for CSAREGNSNQPQHF.

This clonotype occurred many times. The rearrangement links TRBV6-2 or TRBV6-3 to TRBJ2-7; D is possibly TRBD2 (5 bases). Trimming took off 6 bases at V and 5 bases at J, with 17 bases between the two ends. The CDR3 loop spans 14 amino acids. Germline V lookup: CDR1 MNHEY, CDR2 SVGEGT. CDR3 nucleotide sequence: TGTGCCAGCAGACTTCTTAGCGAGTCTGACGAGCAGTACTTC. Its translation: CASRLLSESDEQYF.

This clonotype was seen many times. The chain carries TRBV6-2 or TRBV6-3 and TRBJ2-1, with TRBD2 matching 9 bases. CDR3 length: 16 amino acids. After removal of 2 bases from V and 7 bases from J, the junction contained 9 bases not matched to a gene. The germline V gene encodes CDR1 MNHEY and CDR2 SVGEGT. DNA of the CDR3: TGTGCCAGCAGTTACCAGGTTAGCGGGAGCCGGAATGAGCAGTTCTTC. Translation gives CASSYQVSGSRNEQFF.

The genes are TRBV20-1 and TRBJ2-1, with 11 bases lining up with TRBD2. The J segment lost 7 bases and the V segment lost 5 bases, leaving 10 bases of the junction unmatched. Germline values: CDR1 DFQATT, CDR2 SNEGSKA (reference sequence). The CDR3 is 15 residues long. CDR3 loop: CSARLAGGPRNEQFF. The CDR3 nucleotides are TGCAGTGCTCGATTAGCGGGAGGGCCGCGAAATGAGCAGTTCTTC.

The sample holds many counts of this clonotype. The V and J genes are TRBV18 and TRBJ2-1; D is possibly TRBD1 or TRBD2 (7 bases each). CDR3 size: 17 residues. Germline lookup yields CDR1 KGHSH and CDR2 LQKENI. V was trimmed by 0 bases and J by 4 bases, leaving 16 bases between them. The DNA for the CDR3 is TGTGCCAGCTCACCACCGGACGGCAGGGGGGGATACAATGAGCAGTTCTTC. Amino acids: CASSPPDGRGGYNEQFF.